This entry features one T cell receptor (beta chain) sequence. The CDR3 runs to 14 residues. CDR1 and CDR2 (germline): MNHNS, SASEGT. Trimming took 6 bases from V and 4 from J; bases not matched to a gene: 5. The sample originates from a study of cytomegalovirus exposure and HLA in healthy donors. Sequencing was performed with immunoSEQ multiplex PCR; in TCRdb, only in-frame clones are kept and a portion is missing. The top ten clones hold approximately 1.5% of a sample with 100,000 to 150,000 clones, approximately 91% of them seen once. The TCR was taken from a man in his thirties or forties in good health and CMV-seronegative. The specimen sequenced was PBMCs. The chain recombines TRBV6-1 with TRBJ1-2; TRBD1 agrees at 10 bases. DNA of the CDR3: TGTGCCAGCAGCCGGGACAGGGGACTCTATGGCTACACCTTC. Translating gives CASSRDRGLYGYTF.